A selection of T cell receptor beta chains follows, all from one sample in a study of OX40 agonist ivuxolimab in advanced cancers. Sequencing was performed with immunoSEQ multiplex PCR; in TCRdb, only in-frame clones are kept and a portion is missing. The sample yields around 57,000 clones, 80% to 90% seen once. The source material was CD4+ or CD8+ T cells sorted from blood, sampled in a trial of the OX40 agonist ivuxolimab. Receptor source: an adult with an advanced solid tumor such as melanoma, head and neck, liver or kidney cancer. Each CDR3 is given with its conserved first and last residue. Fields, in order: V gene, D gene, clone size, J gene, CDR3 protein, CDR3 DNA. A D gene is named only where the DNA matches it firmly. Only some rows state a clone size, as once, few, many or a class for expanded clones.

v_gene: TRBV11-3; d_gene: TRBD2; abundance: NA; j_gene: TRBJ2-7; CDR3aa: CASSLSGGPSYEQYF; CDR3nt: TGTGCCAGCAGCCTTAGCGGGGGGCCCTCCTACGAGCAGTACTTC
v_gene: TRBV6-1; d_gene: TRBD1; abundance: NA; j_gene: TRBJ2-2; CDR3aa: CASSEEIWDRRTGELFF; CDR3nt: TGTGCCAGCAGTGAAGAGATATGGGACAGACGAACCGGGGAGCTGTTTTTT
v_gene: TRBV10-3; d_gene: NA; abundance: NA; j_gene: TRBJ2-7; CDR3aa: CATRDRDLDEQYF; CDR3nt: TGTGCCACGAGAGACAGGGACTTAGACGAGCAGTACTTC
v_gene: TRBV5-1; d_gene: TRBD1; abundance: NA; j_gene: TRBJ2-7; CDR3aa: CASSFGTGDYEQYF; CDR3nt: TGCGCCAGCAGCTTTGGGACAGGGGACTACGAGCAGTACTTC
v_gene: TRBV30; d_gene: TRBD2; abundance: NA; j_gene: TRBJ2-1; CDR3aa: CAWSVLSGGYNEQFF; CDR3nt: TGTGCCTGGAGTGTACTTAGCGGGGGATACAATGAGCAGTTCTTC
v_gene: TRBV4-1; d_gene: NA; abundance: NA; j_gene: TRBJ1-4; CDR3aa: CASSQDSATNEKLFF; CDR3nt: TGCGCCAGCAGCCAAGACTCAGCAACTAATGAAAAACTGTTTTTT
v_gene: TRBV2; d_gene: NA; abundance: few; j_gene: TRBJ1-4; CDR3aa: CASNVGGGEKLFF; CDR3nt: TGTGCCAGCAACGTCGGGGGAGGTGAAAAACTGTTTTTT
v_gene: TRBV27; d_gene: NA; abundance: NA; j_gene: TRBJ2-1; CDR3aa: CASSPYRGTFNEQFF; CDR3nt: TGTGCCAGCAGCCCTTACCGGGGGACCTTCAATGAGCAGTTCTTC
v_gene: TRBV5-4; d_gene: TRBD2; abundance: NA; j_gene: TRBJ2-5; CDR3aa: CASSLKAAGEETQYF; CDR3nt: TGTGCCAGCAGCTTGAAGGCGGCGGGAGAAGAGACCCAGTACTTC
v_gene: TRBV10-2; d_gene: TRBD2; abundance: few; j_gene: TRBJ2-2; CDR3aa: CASGLAGVTGELFF; CDR3nt: TGCGCCAGCGGACTAGCGGGAGTCACCGGGGAGCTGTTTTTT
v_gene: TRBV4-1; d_gene: NA; abundance: once; j_gene: TRBJ2-7; CDR3aa: CASSTKVGNYEQYF; CDR3nt: TGCGCCAGCAGCACCAAGGTAGGGAACTACGAGCAGTACTTC
v_gene: TRBV5-1; d_gene: NA; abundance: NA; j_gene: TRBJ2-3; CDR3aa: CASSLVGRSTDTQYF; CDR3nt: TGCGCCAGCAGCTTGGTGGGGAGGAGCACAGATACGCAGTATTTT
v_gene: TRBV5-1; d_gene: NA; abundance: NA; j_gene: TRBJ2-3; CDR3aa: CASSFGNSEGRSTDTQYF; CDR3nt: TGCGCCAGCAGCTTTGGGAACTCTGAGGGGCGGAGCACAGATACGCAGTATTTT
v_gene: TRBV19; d_gene: NA; abundance: NA; j_gene: TRBJ2-1; CDR3aa: CASSSLAGAVVF; CDR3nt: TGTGCCAGTAGTTCGCTGGCTGGGGCGGTTGTCTTC
v_gene: TRBV29-1; d_gene: NA; abundance: NA; j_gene: TRBJ2-2; CDR3aa: CSVVDNPGELFF; CDR3nt: TGCAGCGTTGTAGACAACCCTGGGGAGCTGTTTTTT
v_gene: TRBV10-3; d_gene: TRBD2; abundance: NA; j_gene: TRBJ2-1; CDR3aa: CAIQTAGTSGTIYNEQFF; CDR3nt: TGTGCCATCCAGACCGCCGGGACTAGCGGAACCATCTACAATGAGCAGTTCTTC
v_gene: TRBV30; d_gene: NA; abundance: once; j_gene: TRBJ1-2; CDR3aa: CAWRALRHYGYTF; CDR3nt: TGTGCCTGGAGAGCACTTCGTCACTATGGCTACACCTTC
v_gene: TRBV19; d_gene: TRBD1; abundance: NA; j_gene: TRBJ2-3; CDR3aa: CASSIGQGTDTQYF; CDR3nt: TGTGCCAGTAGTATAGGACAGGGGACAGATACGCAGTATTTT
v_gene: TRBV6-5; d_gene: NA; abundance: NA; j_gene: TRBJ2-1; CDR3aa: CASSTGLAQFF; CDR3nt: TGTGCCAGCAGTACGGGCCTTGCGCAGTTCTTC
v_gene: TRBV18; d_gene: NA; abundance: NA; j_gene: TRBJ1-1; CDR3aa: CASSLETEAFF; CDR3nt: TGTGCCAGCTCACTTGAAACAGAAGCTTTCTTT
v_gene: TRBV9; d_gene: TRBD1; abundance: NA; j_gene: TRBJ2-2; CDR3aa: CASSVTGDTGELFF; CDR3nt: TGTGCCAGCAGCGTGACAGGGGACACCGGGGAGCTGTTTTTT
v_gene: TRBV15; d_gene: NA; abundance: NA; j_gene: TRBJ2-3; CDR3aa: CATSRGTDTQYF; CDR3nt: TGTGCCACCAGCAGAGGCACAGATACGCAGTATTTT
v_gene: TRBV11-2; d_gene: NA; abundance: NA; j_gene: TRBJ2-6; CDR3aa: CASSLVRGSSGANVLTF; CDR3nt: TGTGCCAGCAGCTTAGTTAGGGGCAGCTCTGGGGCCAACGTCCTGACTTTC
v_gene: TRBV6-1; d_gene: TRBD2; abundance: NA; j_gene: TRBJ2-7; CDR3aa: CASTGLAGEHSEQYF; CDR3nt: TGTGCCAGCACCGGACTAGCGGGAGAGCATTCCGAGCAGTACTTC
v_gene: TRBV6-1; d_gene: NA; abundance: few; j_gene: TRBJ1-2; CDR3aa: CAGRGYGMYGYTF; CDR3nt: TGTGCCGGAAGAGGTTATGGAATGTATGGCTACACCTTC
v_gene: TRBV29-1; d_gene: NA; abundance: NA; j_gene: TRBJ1-2; CDR3aa: CSVVGLLGYTF; CDR3nt: TGCAGCGTTGTTGGGCTATTAGGCTACACCTTC
v_gene: TRBV5-1; d_gene: NA; abundance: NA; j_gene: TRBJ2-7; CDR3aa: CASSFEGRYEQYF; CDR3nt: TGCGCCAGCAGCTTTGAGGGAAGGTACGAGCAGTACTTC
v_gene: TRBV9; d_gene: TRBD1; abundance: few; j_gene: TRBJ2-5; CDR3aa: CASSAGTTGGREETQYF; CDR3nt: TGTGCCAGCAGCGCGGGGACGACAGGGGGAAGAGAGGAGACCCAGTACTTC
v_gene: TRBV11-3; d_gene: NA; abundance: NA; j_gene: TRBJ2-1; CDR3aa: CASSLGSSRYNEQFF; CDR3nt: TGTGCCAGCAGCTTAGGTTCCTCGAGGTACAATGAGCAGTTCTTC
v_gene: TRBV5-1; d_gene: NA; abundance: NA; j_gene: TRBJ2-3; CDR3aa: CASSLFTDTQYF; CDR3nt: TGCGCCAGCAGCTTGTTCACGGATACGCAGTATTTT
v_gene: TRBV11-2; d_gene: TRBD2; abundance: NA; j_gene: TRBJ2-3; CDR3aa: CASSLVGSGLAGSQGQYF; CDR3nt: TGTGCCAGCAGCTTAGTCGGTTCTGGACTAGCGGGGAGCCAGGGGCAGTATTTT
v_gene: TRBV10-2; d_gene: TRBD1; abundance: NA; j_gene: TRBJ1-2; CDR3aa: CASSEGQGFNYGYTF; CDR3nt: TGCGCCAGCAGTGAGGGACAGGGGTTTAACTATGGCTACACCTTC
v_gene: TRBV6-6; d_gene: NA; abundance: NA; j_gene: TRBJ2-3; CDR3aa: CASSYGSEGDTQYF; CDR3nt: TGTGCCAGCAGTTATGGCAGTGAGGGGGATACGCAGTATTTT
v_gene: TRBV5-1; d_gene: TRBD2; abundance: once; j_gene: TRBJ2-5; CDR3aa: CASSLVAGVQETQYF; CDR3nt: TGCGCCAGCAGCTTGGTGGCGGGAGTTCAAGAGACCCAGTACTTC
v_gene: TRBV5-4; d_gene: NA; abundance: NA; j_gene: TRBJ2-5; CDR3aa: CAVGTVGQETQYF; CDR3nt: TGTGCCGTCGGGACTGTGGGTCAAGAGACCCAGTACTTC
v_gene: TRBV6-5; d_gene: TRBD1; abundance: NA; j_gene: TRBJ2-7; CDR3aa: CASRQRTGVPYEQYF; CDR3nt: TGTGCCAGCAGGCAGAGGACAGGGGTTCCCTACGAGCAGTACTTC
v_gene: TRBV19; d_gene: TRBD1; abundance: NA; j_gene: TRBJ1-1; CDR3aa: CASSPRTGVRDTEAFF; CDR3nt: TGTGCCAGTAGCCCCAGGACAGGGGTGAGGGACACTGAAGCTTTCTTT
v_gene: TRBV7-9; d_gene: TRBD1; abundance: NA; j_gene: TRBJ2-7; CDR3aa: CASSSRGPYEQYF; CDR3nt: TGTGCCAGCAGCAGCAGGGGGCCCTACGAGCAGTACTTC
v_gene: TRBV4-2; d_gene: NA; abundance: NA; j_gene: TRBJ2-5; CDR3aa: CASSPHQRTEETQYF; CDR3nt: TGTGCCAGCAGCCCCCACCAGCGGACTGAAGAGACCCAGTACTTC
v_gene: TRBV4-1; d_gene: TRBD1; abundance: NA; j_gene: TRBJ1-2; CDR3aa: CASSLLDRANYGYTF; CDR3nt: TGCGCCAGCAGCCTTCTAGACAGGGCCAACTATGGCTACACCTTC
v_gene: TRBV27; d_gene: NA; abundance: NA; j_gene: TRBJ2-6; CDR3aa: CASSLSRGGANVLTF; CDR3nt: TGTGCCAGCAGTCTATCAAGGGGTGGGGCCAACGTCCTGACTTTC